This T cell receptor (beta chain) was documented in a study of molecular identifiers for immune sequencing clone quantification. Study-level information: Replicate RNA from around 20,000 or 100,000 naive CD8 T cells formed five aliquots; four were sequenced.

About this clonotype: This clone may be a read error of a much larger clone one base away.

From germline, CDR1 is MDHEN and CDR2 SYDVKM. CDR3 length equals 15 residues. TCRdb analysed the PCR reads with MiXCR anew, one entry per CDR3 protein. The data contain about half a million distinct CDR3 sequences, around 23% of them singletons. The sequenced sample consisted of naive CD8+ T cells from blood, with Jurkat cell RNA spiked in. Subset here: FACS-sorted CD8+CD4-CCR7+CD45RA+ naive T cells. This receptor was identified in a human donor in good health. Some libraries in this study had Jurkat cell RNA spiked in. The chain recombines TRBV28 with TRBJ1-1; 7 nucleotides match TRBD1. The CDR3 loop is CASSLSQGGGTEASF. Written as DNA, the CDR3 is TGTGCCAGCAGTTTATCCCAGGGGGGTGGCACTGAAGCTTCCTTT.